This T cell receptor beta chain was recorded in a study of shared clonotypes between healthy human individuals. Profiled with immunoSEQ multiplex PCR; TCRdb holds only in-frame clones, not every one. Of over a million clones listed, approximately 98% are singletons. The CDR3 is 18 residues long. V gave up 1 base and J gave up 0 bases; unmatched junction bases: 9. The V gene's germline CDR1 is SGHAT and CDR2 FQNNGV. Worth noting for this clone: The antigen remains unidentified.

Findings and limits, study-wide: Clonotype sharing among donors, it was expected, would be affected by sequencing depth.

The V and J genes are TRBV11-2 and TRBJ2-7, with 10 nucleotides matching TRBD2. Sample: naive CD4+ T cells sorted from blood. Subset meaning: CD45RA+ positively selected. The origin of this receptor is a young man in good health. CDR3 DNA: TGTGCCAGCAGCTTAGCGAAACTAGCGGGGCCATCCTCCTACGAGCAGTACTTC. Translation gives CASSLAKLAGPSSYEQYF.